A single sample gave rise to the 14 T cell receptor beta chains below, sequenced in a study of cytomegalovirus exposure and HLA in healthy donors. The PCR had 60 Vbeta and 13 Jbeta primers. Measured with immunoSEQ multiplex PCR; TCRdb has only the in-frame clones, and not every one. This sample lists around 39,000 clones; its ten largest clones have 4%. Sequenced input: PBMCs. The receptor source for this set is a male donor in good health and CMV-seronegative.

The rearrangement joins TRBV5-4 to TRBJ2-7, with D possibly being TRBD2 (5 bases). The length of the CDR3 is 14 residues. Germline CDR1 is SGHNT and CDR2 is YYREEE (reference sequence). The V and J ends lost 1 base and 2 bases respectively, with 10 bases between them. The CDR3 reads CASSLFPGTYEQYF. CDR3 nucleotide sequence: TGTGCCAGCAGCTTGTTCCCCGGGACCTACGAGCAGTACTTC.

The CDR3 DNA reads TGCGCCAGCAGCAACAGAGGAAACACCATATATTTT. Encoded protein: CASSNRGNTIYF. The gene calls are TRBV5-1 and TRBJ1-3; unclear D gene. CDR3 length: 12 residues. Looked up from germline, CDR1 is SGHRS and CDR2 is YFSETQ. V was trimmed by 4 bases and J by 4 bases, leaving 6 bases between them.

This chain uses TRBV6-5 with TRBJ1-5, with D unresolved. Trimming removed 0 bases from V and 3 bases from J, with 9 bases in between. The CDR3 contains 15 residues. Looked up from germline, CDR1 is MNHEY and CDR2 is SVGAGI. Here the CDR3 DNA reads TGTGCCAGCAGTTACTCAAGGGAGGCCAATCAGCCCCAGCATTTT. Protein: CASSYSREANQPQHF.

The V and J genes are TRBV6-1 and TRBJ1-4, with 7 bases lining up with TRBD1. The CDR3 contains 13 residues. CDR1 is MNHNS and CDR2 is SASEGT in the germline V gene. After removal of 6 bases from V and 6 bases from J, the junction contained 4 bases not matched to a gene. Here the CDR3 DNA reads TGTGCCAGCAGCCGCGACAGGGATGAAAAACTGTTTTTT. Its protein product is CASSRDRDEKLFF.

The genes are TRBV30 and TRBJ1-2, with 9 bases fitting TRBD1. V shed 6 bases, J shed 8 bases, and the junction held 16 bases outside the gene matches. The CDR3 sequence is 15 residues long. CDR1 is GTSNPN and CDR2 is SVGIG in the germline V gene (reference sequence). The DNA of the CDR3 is TGTGCCTGCGCTCGGGCGAGACAGGGGGGATTCGGCTACACCTTC. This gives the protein CACARARQGGFGYTF. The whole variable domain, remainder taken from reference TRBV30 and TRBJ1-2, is SQTIHQWPATLVQPVGSPLSLECTVEGTSNPNLYWYRQAAGRGLQLLFYSVGIGQISSEVPQNLSASRPQDRQFILSSKKLLLSDSGFYLCACARARQGGFGYTFGSGTRLTVV.

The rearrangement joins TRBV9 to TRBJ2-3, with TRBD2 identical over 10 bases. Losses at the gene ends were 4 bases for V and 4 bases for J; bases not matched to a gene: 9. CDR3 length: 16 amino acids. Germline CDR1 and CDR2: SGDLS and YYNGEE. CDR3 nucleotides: TGTGCCAGCAGCTTTCAAGCGGGGGGGTTGTCAGATACGCAGTATTTT. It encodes CASSFQAGGLSDTQYF.

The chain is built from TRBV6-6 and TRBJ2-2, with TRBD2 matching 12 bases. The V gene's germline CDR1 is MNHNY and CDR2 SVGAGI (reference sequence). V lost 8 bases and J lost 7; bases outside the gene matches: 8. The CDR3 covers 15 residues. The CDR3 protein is CASLAGGRGSGELFF. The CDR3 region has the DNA TGTGCCAGCCTAGCGGGGGGGCGGGGAAGCGGGGAGCTGTTTTTT.

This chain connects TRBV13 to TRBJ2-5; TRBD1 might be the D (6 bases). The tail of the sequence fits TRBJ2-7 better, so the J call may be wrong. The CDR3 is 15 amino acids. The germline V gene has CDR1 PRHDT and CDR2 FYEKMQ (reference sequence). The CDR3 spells CASSLYGTRGYEQYF. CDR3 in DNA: TGTGCCAGCAGCTTGTACGGGACAAGAGGCTACGAGCAGTACTTC.

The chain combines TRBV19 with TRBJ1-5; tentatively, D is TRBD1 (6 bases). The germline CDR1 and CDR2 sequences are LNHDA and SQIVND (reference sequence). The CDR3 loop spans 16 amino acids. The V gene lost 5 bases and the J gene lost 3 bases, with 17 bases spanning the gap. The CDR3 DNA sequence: TGTGCCAGTAGTCCCGCTCAAGGACAGAACAATCAGCCCCAGCATTTT. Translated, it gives CASSPAQGQNNQPQHF. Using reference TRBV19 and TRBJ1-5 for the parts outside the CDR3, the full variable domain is DGGITQSPKYLFRKEGQNVTLSCEQNLNHDAMYWYRQDPGQGLRLIYYSQIVNDFQKGDIAEGYSVSREKKESFPLTVTSAQKNPTAFYLCASSPAQGQNNQPQHFGDGTRLSIL.

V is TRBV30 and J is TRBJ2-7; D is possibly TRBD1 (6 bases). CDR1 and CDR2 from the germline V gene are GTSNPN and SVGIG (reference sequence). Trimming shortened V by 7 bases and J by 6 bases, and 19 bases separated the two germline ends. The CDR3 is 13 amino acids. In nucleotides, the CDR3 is TGTGCCTCTGACAGGCCCGGGCGAGTCGAGCAGTACTTC. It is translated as CASDRPGRVEQYF.

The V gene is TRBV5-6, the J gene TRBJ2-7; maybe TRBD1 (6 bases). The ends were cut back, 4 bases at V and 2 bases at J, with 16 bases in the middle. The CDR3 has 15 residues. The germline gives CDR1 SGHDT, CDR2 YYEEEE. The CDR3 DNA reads TGTGCCAGCAGCAACACAGGGTTTTCACCCTACGAGCAGTACTTC. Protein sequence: CASSNTGFSPYEQYF.

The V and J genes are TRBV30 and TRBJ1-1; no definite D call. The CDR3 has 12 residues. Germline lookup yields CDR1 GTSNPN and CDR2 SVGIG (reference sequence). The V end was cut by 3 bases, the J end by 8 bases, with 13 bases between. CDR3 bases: TGTGCCTGGAGCCCCTCCTACGGGGAAGCTTTCTTT. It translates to CAWSPSYGEAFF.

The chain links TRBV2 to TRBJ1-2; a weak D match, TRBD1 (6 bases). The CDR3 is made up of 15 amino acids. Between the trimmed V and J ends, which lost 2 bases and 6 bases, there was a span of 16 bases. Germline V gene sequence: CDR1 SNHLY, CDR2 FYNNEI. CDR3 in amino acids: CASSEPGEGTNGYTF. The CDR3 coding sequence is TGTGCCAGCAGTGAACCCGGGGAGGGGACAAATGGCTACACCTTC. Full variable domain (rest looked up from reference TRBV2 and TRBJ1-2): EPEVTQTPSHQVTQMGQEVILRCVPISNHLYFYWYRQILGQKVEFLVSFYNNEISEKSEIFDDQFSVERPDGSNFTLKIRSTKLEDSAMYFCASSEPGEGTNGYTFGSGTRLTVV.

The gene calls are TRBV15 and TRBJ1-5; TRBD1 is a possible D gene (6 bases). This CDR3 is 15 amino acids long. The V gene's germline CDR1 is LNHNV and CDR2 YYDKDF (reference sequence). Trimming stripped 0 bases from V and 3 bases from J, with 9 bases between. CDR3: CATSRDRGPNQPQHF. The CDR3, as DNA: TGTGCCACCAGCAGAGACAGGGGCCCCAATCAGCCCCAGCATTTT.